This TCR beta chain was found in a study of CD8 T cells in ankylosing spondylitis (dated by TCRdb to 2016 to 2017). The study in broad terms: T cell receptor beta repertoires were profiled in healthy donors and ankylosing spondylitis patients so that disease-linked TCR variants could be found. The full study cohort was made up of about 25 ankylosing spondylitis patients and roughly 98 healthy donors. Peripheral blood was sampled, and synovial fluid was also collected from ankylosing spondylitis patients.

Study-wide findings and limitations: The disease-linked clones had a CD8+ phenotype and were found at relatively low frequencies in peripheral blood. The disease-linked clones were reported to be significantly enriched in matched synovial fluid samples from ankylosing spondylitis patients. Blood from ankylosing spondylitis patients appeared to be characterized by a TCR beta motif composed of several highly homologous amino acid variants. Some motif variants had previously been reported in the synovial fluid and blood of reactive arthritis patients, which suggests shared mechanisms of disease initiation.

TCRdb lists the instrument as Illumina HiSeq 2500. TCR beta libraries were prepared by quantitative 5'-RACE with molecular barcodes. In the source study's methods: A new computational method based on a probabilistic model of VDJ rearrangement was used to identify disease-linked TCR variants. TCRdb itself trimmed the public reads at Q25 with fastp, ran MiXCR and retained productive beta chains. Each CDR3 protein appears once, grouped with its most common genes and DNA. The V and J calls were determined by TCRdb, not by the authors. Within this sample are approximately 140,000 distinct CDR3 sequences, with about 42% of them counted one time only. In total, the top ten clones hold about 15% of the sample. As for this clonotype: There is no known antigen for this receptor. No base quality information exists; no much larger clone differs at one position.

Synovial fluid samples and blood samples obtained from the same ankylosing spondylitis patients were matched. CDR1 DFQATT and CDR2 SNEGSKA were looked up in the germline V gene (reference sequence). Trimming removed 0 bases from V and 1 base from J, leaving 13 bases between the germline ends. Including the terminal cysteine and phenylalanine, the CDR3 comprises 16 residues. Only CDR3 DNA remains: 48 bases, in frame from the first base. Sequenced material: synovial fluid, either unsorted or a sorted T cell fraction (not recorded which). The clonotype was recovered from a male donor with ankylosing spondylitis. The chain is encoded by TRBV20-1 joined to TRBJ2-1; the D element could tentatively be TRBD1 or TRBD2, as 5 bases agree for each. The CDR3 region: CSARDEGRVSYNEQFF. The DNA is as follows: TGCAGTGCTAGAGATGAGGGGCGGGTATCCTACAATGAGCAGTTCTTC.